What follows are 29 T cell receptor beta chains derived from one specimen sequenced in a study of post-analysis software for immune sequencing data. The study, taken as a whole, reports: Five or six TRBV segments, TRBV5-6, TRBV5-1 and TRBV20-1 among them, were found more frequent in patients than controls.

These receptors lack a known antigen. Sequencing libraries made from TCR beta cDNA carried unique molecular identifiers. TCRdb processed the PCR reads anew with MiXCR; each CDR3 protein has one entry. The table lists about 540,000 distinct CDR3 sequences, around 36% of them singletons, with roughly 6% in the top ten. Sequencing input: blood. These receptors came from a girl aged 2 to 17 with multiple sclerosis.

This clonotype was recorded once. The chain recombines TRBV28 with TRBJ1-2, with D uncertain. The germline CDR1 and CDR2 sequences are MDHEN and SYDVKM. V was cut by 5 bases and J by 4 bases, with 11 bases left in between. There are 13 residues in the CDR3. The CDR3 bases are TGTGCCAGCAGTAGCCGGGAGGGCTATGGCTACACCTTC. This codes for CASSSREGYGYTF.

A note on this clonotype: Relative to the germline gene, one junction end is altered; a read error may explain this. The rearrangement joins TRBV20-1 to TRBJ2-2; D is tentatively TRBD1 or TRBD2 (5 bases each). The CDR3 covers 15 residues. The germline CDR1 and CDR2 sequences are DFQATT and SNEGSKA (reference sequence). In nucleotides, the CDR3 is TGCAGTACTAGGACACTACACTCGAACACCGGGGAGCTGTTTTTT. Protein product: CSTRTLHSNTGELFF.

Remarks on this clonotype: The junction shows a germline mismatch at one end, possibly a read error. The chain has TRBV6-5 and TRBJ1-2; D not resolved. The CDR3 contains 14 residues. CDR1 is MNHEY, CDR2 SVGAGI, per germline. CDR3 region: CACSYGVGTNGYTF. CDR3 DNA sequence: TGTGCCTGCAGTTACGGGGTAGGAACCAATGGCTACACCTTC.

The chain employs TRBV7-9 and TRBJ2-7, with D unclear. Trimming took off 6 bases at V and 4 bases at J, with 19 bases between the two ends. The CDR3 is 15 residues long. Germline loops: CDR1 SEHNR, CDR2 FQNEAQ (reference sequence). CDR3 sequence reads: CASSSDGPPRYEQYF. The CDR3 nucleotides are TGTGCCAGCAGTTCCGACGGACCTCCGAGATACGAGCAGTACTTC.

The V and J genes are TRBV28 and TRBJ2-4; the D gene could be TRBD1 or TRBD2 (6 bases each). The V end was cut by 3 bases, the J end by 5 bases, with 11 bases between. This CDR3 comprises 14 residues. CDR1 and CDR2 from the germline V gene are MDHEN and SYDVKM. This CDR3 reads CASSLPGGQNIQYF. CDR3 sequence (DNA): TGTGCCAGCAGTTTGCCCGGGGGCCAAAACATTCAGTACTTC.

V usage is TRBV5-1 and J usage is TRBJ2-7; D might be TRBD2 (6 bases). V was shortened by 1 base and J by 7 bases, with 15 bases between the two germline ends. This CDR3 spans 14 amino acids. The germline gives CDR1 SGHRS, CDR2 YFSETQ. The DNA for the CDR3 is TGCGCCAGCAGCTTGCGGGAGACATCGGGGGAGCAGTACTTC. This sequence encodes CASSLRETSGEQYF.

The V call is TRBV27, the J call TRBJ1-5; D is undetermined. Trimming pared 10 bases from V and 0 bases from J, leaving 7 bases between. Looked up from germline, CDR1 is MNHEY and CDR2 is SMNVEV (reference sequence). The CDR3 spans 12 residues. The DNA of the CDR3 is TGTGCCAACCCAGATAGCAATCAGCCCCAGCATTTT. It codes for CANPDSNQPQHF.

The V call is TRBV20-1, the J call TRBJ2-1, with TRBD1 as a possible D gene (8 bases). CDR1 is DFQATT and CDR2 is SNEGSKA in the germline V gene (reference sequence). The CDR3 length is 18 residues. Trimming shortened V by 5 bases and J by 8 bases, and 31 bases separated the two germline ends. The CDR3 reads CSAAHGQGITGGSDEQFF. As DNA, the CDR3 is TGCAGTGCTGCCCACGGACAGGGAATTACGGGAGGATCCGATGAGCAGTTCTTC.

This chain connects TRBV20-1 to TRBJ1-4; D might be TRBD1 (6 bases). Deletions cut 7 bases from V and 4 bases from J, with 22 bases between. The CDR3 sequence is 16 residues long. Germline lookup yields CDR1 DFQATT and CDR2 SNEGSKA (reference sequence). CDR3 amino acids: CSVPLRGGGYNEKLFF. The CDR3 DNA follows: TGCAGTGTCCCCCTTCGTGGGGGCGGGTATAATGAAAAACTGTTTTTT.

The gene calls are TRBV29-1 and TRBJ1-1, with 8 bases fitting TRBD1. The CDR3 sequence is 13 residues long. J was trimmed by 0 bases and V by 7 bases; bases with no gene match: 4. In germline, CDR1 is SQVTM, CDR2 ANQGSEA. This CDR3 is CSGGQAMNTEAFF. CDR3 DNA sequence: TGCAGCGGGGGACAGGCAATGAACACTGAAGCTTTCTTT.

The CDR3 is CASSQEVGNRAQYF. The DNA for the CDR3 is TGTGCCAGCAGCCAAGAAGTGGGTAACAGGGCCCAGTACTTC. This chain joins TRBV4-2 and TRBJ2-5; weak D call: TRBD1 (6 bases). V shed 0 bases and J shed 9 bases, with 14 bases lying between them. Germline values: CDR1 LGHNA, CDR2 YNFKEQ. The CDR3 contains 14 residues.

This clonotype was found a few times. The CDR3 bases are TGTGCCAGCAGGTCAGGGCAGGTTATTGACTATGGCTACACCTTC. This translates into CASRSGQVIDYGYTF. This chain joins TRBV27 and TRBJ1-2; the D gene is possibly TRBD1 (5 bases). Germline V CDR1 and CDR2: MNHEY, SMNVEV (reference sequence). The CDR3 consists of 15 residues. The V end lost 6 bases, the J end lost 3 bases, and 17 bases lay between the germline ends.

In its sample, this clonotype was seen many times. The rearrangement uses TRBV29-1 and TRBJ2-7; 7 positions agree with TRBD1. The V gene's germline CDR1 is SQVTM and CDR2 ANQGSEA. CDR3 length: 12 residues. The V gene end was trimmed by 4 bases and the J gene end by 3 bases; junction bases not matched to a gene: 3. The CDR3: CSVGGGLYEQYF. The CDR3 DNA follows: TGCAGCGTTGGAGGGGGCCTCTACGAGCAGTACTTC.

This clonotype occurred a few times. The V call is TRBV27, the J call TRBJ1-1, with TRBD1 matching over 9 bases. V shed 5 bases, J shed 5 bases, and the junction held 3 bases outside the gene matches. Germline V gene data show CDR1 as MNHEY and CDR2 as SMNVEV (reference sequence). The CDR3 extends over 13 amino acids. The CDR3 sequence is CASSNRGQTEAFF. CDR3 DNA sequence: TGTGCCAGCAGTAACAGGGGGCAAACTGAAGCTTTCTTT.

This clonotype was observed a few times. The chain combines TRBV4-1 with TRBJ2-6, with D perhaps assigned TRBD1 or TRBD2 (5 bases each). The germline gives CDR1 MGHRA, CDR2 YSYEKL. Trimming removed 2 bases at V and 1 base at J, with 15 bases between. The CDR3 contains 18 residues. Written as DNA, the CDR3 is TGCGCCAGCAGCCAATTTATTGGGGGACGATCTGGGGCCAACGTCCTGACTTTC. Translating gives CASSQFIGGRSGANVLTF.

This clonotype occurred a few times. This chain uses TRBV6-2 or TRBV6-3 with TRBJ1-2, with TRBD1 matching over 7 bases. Trimming removed 2 bases from V and 8 bases from J; junction bases left unmatched: 14. The CDR3 loop spans 16 amino acids. CDR1 is MNHEY, CDR2 SVGEGT, per germline. The CDR3 sequence: CASSYTWDSRFGGYTF. CDR3 coding DNA: TGTGCCAGCAGTTACACGTGGGACAGTCGGTTCGGAGGCTACACCTTC.

This clonotype showed up just a few times. This chain joins TRBV6-4 and TRBJ2-3, with 8 bases that match TRBD1. In germline, CDR1 is MRHNA, CDR2 SNTAGT. The CDR3 runs 17 residues. Trimming removed 0 bases from V and 3 bases from J; junction bases left unmatched: 8. The CDR3 nucleotides are TGTGCCAGCAGTGACTCGTCGGGCCAGGGGGCGACAGATACGCAGTATTTT. Encoded protein: CASSDSSGQGATDTQYF.

This clonotype has more than one count but fewer than ten. The gene calls are TRBV10-3 and TRBJ1-2, with D possibly TRBD1 on 5 matching bases. The V gene lost 3 bases and the J gene lost 6 bases, with 17 bases spanning the gap. The CDR3 extends over 15 amino acids. In germline, CDR1 is ENHRY, CDR2 SYGVKD. CDR3 protein: CAISDLRDLGNGYTF. Here the CDR3 DNA reads TGTGCCATCAGTGATTTGAGGGACCTCGGGAATGGCTACACCTTC.

This chain connects TRBV5-1 to TRBJ1-1; 9 bases fit TRBD1. The CDR3 has 17 amino acids. Trimming removed 3 bases from V and 1 base from J; junction bases left unmatched: 10. Germline lookup yields CDR1 SGHRS and CDR2 YFSETQ. CDR3 loop: CASSYPGQGATNTEAFF. Written as DNA, the CDR3 is TGCGCCAGCAGCTATCCGGGACAGGGTGCGACGAACACTGAAGCTTTCTTT.

The chain carries TRBV10-3 and TRBJ2-1, with 12 bases lining up with TRBD2. The V segment lost 6 bases and the J segment 5 bases; nucleotides outside the gene matches: 2. The CDR3 sequence is 14 residues long. Germline CDR1 is ENHRY and CDR2 is SYGVKD. As DNA, the CDR3 is TGTGCCATCAGAAGACTAGCGGGGGACAATGAGCAGTTCTTC. Amino acid sequence: CAIRRLAGDNEQFF.

The chain has TRBV7-9 and TRBJ2-5, with 7 bases lining up with TRBD1. Germline CDR1 reads SEHNR; CDR2 reads FQNEAQ (reference sequence). The trim removed 3 bases at V and 2 bases at J, leaving 18 bases unmatched. This CDR3 has 19 residues. Here the CDR3 DNA reads TGTGCCAGCAGCTTGAAGACAGGGTCCCTTAACAACCGTCAAGAGACCCAGTACTTC. Translation: CASSLKTGSLNNRQETQYF.

V and J are TRBV5-6 and TRBJ1-4; D is undetermined. The CDR3 is 12 residues long. The V and J ends lost 2 bases and 7 bases respectively, with 6 bases between them. Per germline, CDR1 SGHDT and CDR2 YYEEEE. CDR3 in DNA: TGTGCCAGCAGCTTTTTCAGTGAAAAACTGTTTTTT. It is translated as CASSFFSEKLFF.

Regarding this clonotype: This may be a read error: a much more frequent sequence differs by one nucleotide. V gene TRBV7-8 combines with J gene TRBJ2-4; a weak D match, TRBD2 (7 bases). The CDR3 has 16 residues. With 4 bases removed from V and 4 bases from J, the gap between germline ends came to 17 bases. CDR1 and CDR2 (germline): SGHVS, FQNEAQ. The CDR3 loop reads CASSSGGGGGKNIQYF. The DNA of the CDR3 is TGTGCCAGCAGCTCAGGAGGCGGGGGCGGGAAAAACATTCAGTACTTC.

The chain recombines TRBV10-3 with TRBJ1-5, with D uncertain. The CDR3 extends over 13 amino acids. Germline CDR1 and CDR2: ENHRY and SYGVKD. The V end was cut by 1 base, the J end by 5 bases, with 6 bases between. The CDR3 region has the DNA TGTGCCATCAGTGAGTTGAGGGATCAGCCCCAGCATTTT. The encoded protein is CAISELRDQPQHF.

This clonotype was seen repeatedly, ten times or more. The CDR3 DNA is TGTGCCAGCAGCCTAACAGGGGGCAATTCACCCCTCCACTTT. Amino acids: CASSLTGGNSPLHF. The rearrangement links TRBV12-3 or TRBV12-4 to TRBJ1-6, with TRBD1 matching 9 bases. J lost 7 bases, V lost 6 bases, and 4 bases had no gene match. This CDR3 comprises 14 residues.

This clonotype was counted only a few times. V and J are TRBV20-1 and TRBJ1-1; D possibly corresponds to TRBD1 (5 bases). Germline CDR1 is DFQATT and CDR2 is SNEGSKA (reference sequence). The CDR3 runs to 11 residues. Trimming removed 6 bases from V and 7 bases from J, with 12 bases in between. CDR3 amino acids: CSATPGNEAFF. In DNA, the CDR3 is TGCAGTGCCACCCCAGGGAATGAAGCTTTCTTT.

V is TRBV29-1 and J is TRBJ2-1; possibly TRBD2 for D (7 bases). Germline V gene data show CDR1 as SQVTM and CDR2 as ANQGSEA. The CDR3 runs 15 residues. Deletions cut 0 bases from V and 1 base from J, with 10 bases between. The CDR3 spells CSVEEQGGSYNEQFF. The CDR3 nucleotides read TGCAGCGTTGAAGAACAGGGAGGGTCCTACAATGAGCAGTTCTTC.

This CDR3 is CATSDFRGSEPQHF. CDR3 nucleotides: TGTGCCACCAGTGATTTCCGGGGTTCTGAGCCCCAGCATTTT. The chain recombines TRBV24-1 with TRBJ1-5; D remains unclear. Germline V gene data show CDR1 as KGHDR and CDR2 as SFDVKD. The V gene lost 1 base and the J gene lost 8 bases, with 11 bases spanning the gap. The CDR3 loop spans 14 amino acids.

This clonotype was observed a few times. The CDR3 protein is CASSRSSGQETQYF. The CDR3 DNA reads as TGTGCCAGCAGCCGGTCTAGCGGCCAAGAGACCCAGTACTTC. The genes are TRBV5-5 and TRBJ2-5, with 7 bases aligning to TRBD2. CDR1 and CDR2 from the germline V gene are SGHKS and YYEKEE (reference sequence). V lost 4 bases, J lost 1 base, and 4 bases stayed unmatched. The CDR3 contains 14 residues.